These 18 T cell receptor beta chains share one sample of origin, sequenced in a study of T cell responses to AZD1222 COVID-19 vaccine. The protocol was immunoSEQ multiplex PCR, while the TCRdb copy is restricted to in-frame clones and leaves out a portion. The sample lists approximately 180,000 clones; 70% to 90% were seen once. The specimen was peripheral blood, collected 28 days after the second AZD1222 dose. The receptors shown here come from an adult who received the AZD1222 COVID-19 vaccine.

This chain's CDR3 is CASSYDSNSGANVLTF. Here the CDR3 DNA reads TGTGCCAGCAGTTATGACAGCAACTCTGGGGCCAACGTCCTGACTTTC. The J gene is TRBJ2-6, the V gene TRBV11-1; tentative D call: TRBD1 (5 bases). CDR3 length equals 16 residues. CDR1 and CDR2 from the germline V gene are SGHAT and FQDESV (reference sequence). V was pared by 6 bases and J by 0 bases, with 12 bases between.

The chain links TRBV4-3 to TRBJ1-1, with 8 bases aligning to TRBD1. The CDR3 is 17 amino acids. After removal of 1 base from V and 3 bases from J, the junction contained 10 bases not matched to a gene. Per germline, CDR1 LGHNA and CDR2 YSLEER. CDR3 sequence reads: CASSQGSQGAVYTEAFF. The DNA for the CDR3 is TGCGCCAGCAGCCAAGGGAGTCAGGGGGCAGTGTACACTGAAGCTTTCTTT.

The chain uses TRBV28 and TRBJ2-7; D gene ambiguous. This CDR3 is built from 13 residues. The V end was cut by 6 bases, the J end by 2 bases, with 11 bases between. The germline V gene has CDR1 MDHEN and CDR2 SYDVKM. The CDR3 coding sequence is TGTGCCAGCAGCACTCTTGTCCCCTACGAGCAGTACTTC. Translating gives CASSTLVPYEQYF.

The chain links TRBV19 to TRBJ2-3, with D possibly being TRBD2 (6 bases). V lost 6 bases and J 8 bases, leaving 15 bases between the germline ends. This CDR3 is built from 13 residues. CDR1 is LNHDA and CDR2 is SQIVND in the germline V gene (reference sequence). CDR3 sequence: CASSFAGIGTQYF. CDR3 nucleotide sequence: TGTGCCAGTAGCTTTGCGGGGATAGGTACGCAGTATTTT.

The chain employs TRBV10-1 and TRBJ2-1, with 9 bases that match TRBD1. CDR1 and CDR2 from the germline V gene are WNHNN and SYGVQD (reference sequence). After removal of 2 bases from V and 5 bases from J, the junction contained 19 bases not matched to a gene. The CDR3 extends over 20 amino acids. DNA for the CDR3: TGCGCCAGCAGTGAGGAGGCCGGGACAGGGTCGGTTAGTCTGCACAATGAGCAGTTCTTC. Translation: CASSEEAGTGSVSLHNEQFF.

The V gene is TRBV10-3, the J gene TRBJ1-6; D is perhaps TRBD1 (6 bases). V lost 0 bases to trimming and J lost 10 bases, with 13 bases between them. Germline CDR1 ENHRY, CDR2 SYGVKD. The CDR3 loop spans 15 amino acids. DNA of the CDR3: TGTGCCATCAGTGAGTCGAAGCAGGGGCGGTCACCCCTCCACTTT. Translated, it gives CAISESKQGRSPLHF.

V gene TRBV28 combines with J gene TRBJ2-5; 8 bases fit TRBD1. Germline V gene lookup returns CDR1 MDHEN and CDR2 SYDVKM. The CDR3 extends over 15 amino acids. The trim removed 7 bases at V and 2 bases at J, leaving 9 bases unmatched. The CDR3 is CASTIGDRPQETQYF. In DNA form, the CDR3 reads TGTGCCAGCACCATAGGGGACAGGCCACAAGAGACCCAGTACTTC. The full variable domain, with the rest looked up from reference TRBV28 and TRBJ2-5, is DVKVTQSSRYLVKRTGEKVFLECVQDMDHENMFWYRQDPGLGLRLIYFSYDVKMKEKGDIPEGYSVSREKKERFSLILESASTNQTSMYLCASTIGDRPQETQYFGPGTRLLVL.

The V and J genes are TRBV9 and TRBJ2-7; D might be TRBD1 (6 bases). CDR1 and CDR2 from the germline V gene are SGDLS and YYNGEE. This CDR3 has 14 amino acids. The germline V and J ends were trimmed by 0 bases and 3 bases, with 10 bases remaining between them. CDR3 protein: CASSVEAQGYEQYF. CDR3 nucleotides: TGTGCCAGCAGCGTAGAAGCACAGGGCTACGAGCAGTACTTC.

This chain links TRBV5-4 with TRBJ2-1, with 11 nucleotides matching TRBD2. The CDR3 has 15 residues. With 5 bases clipped from V and 2 bases from J, the junction kept 3 bases outside the gene matches. Germline CDR1 SGHNT, CDR2 YYREEE (reference sequence). The DNA for the CDR3 is TGTGCCAGCAGTTCTAGCGGGAGGACCTACAATGAGCAGTTCTTC. Translating it yields CASSSSGRTYNEQFF.

This rearrangement joins TRBV5-1 to TRBJ2-7; 8 bases fit TRBD1. CDR3 size: 13 residues. Germline trimming cut 4 bases from V and 4 bases from J; bases unmatched to any gene: 4. Germline V gives CDR1 SGHRS, CDR2 YFSETQ. The CDR3 reads CASSHGQGYEQYF. The DNA for the CDR3 is TGCGCCAGCAGCCATGGACAGGGTTACGAGCAGTACTTC.

The V and J genes are TRBV25-1 and TRBJ2-2, with no clear D. The CDR3 is made up of 14 amino acids. Germline lookup yields CDR1 MGHDK and CDR2 SYGVNS. Between the trimmed V and J ends, which lost 4 bases and 3 bases, there was a span of 9 bases. The CDR3 nucleotides read TGTGCCAGCAGTGGCAGAAGAGACACCGGGGAGCTGTTTTTT. Translating gives CASSGRRDTGELFF.

V gene TRBV10-3 combines with J gene TRBJ1-4; D is unresolved. Germline V gene sequence: CDR1 ENHRY, CDR2 SYGVKD. The CDR3 is 13 residues long. V dropped 4 bases and J dropped 8 bases, with 11 bases sitting between them. This CDR3 reads CAISGPSEEKLFF. The DNA of the CDR3 is TGTGCCATCAGTGGGCCGTCTGAGGAAAAACTGTTTTTT.

The genes are TRBV28 and TRBJ2-3; D gene ambiguous. The CDR3 is 15 residues long. From germline, CDR1 is MDHEN and CDR2 SYDVKM. Trimming took off 5 bases at V and 1 base at J, with 13 bases between the two ends. The CDR3 sequence: CASSNLGAGTDTQYF. The CDR3, as DNA: TGTGCCAGCAGTAACCTCGGCGCAGGCACAGATACGCAGTATTTT.

The J gene is TRBJ2-5, the V gene TRBV28; D may correspond to TRBD1 or TRBD2 (5 bases each). The CDR3 totals 16 residues. Germline CDR1 is MDHEN and CDR2 is SYDVKM. The germline V and J ends were trimmed by 6 bases and 1 base, with 18 bases remaining between them. In nucleotides, the CDR3 is TGTGCCAGCAGGGGACGCAGGGCAGGAAGCCAAGAGACCCAGTACTTC. It codes for CASRGRRAGSQETQYF.

This clone was seen just once. A much bigger clone sits one base away, suggesting this may be a read error. The V and J genes are TRBV7-2 and TRBJ2-3; D gene uncertain. This CDR3 contains 12 residues. Germline V gene data show CDR1 as SGHTA and CDR2 as FQGNSA. V shed 5 bases and J shed 1 base, with 4 bases lying between them. The CDR3 DNA reads TGTGCCAGCAGCCCCCGCACAGATACGCAGTATTTT. Residues: CASSPRTDTQYF.

The chain is built from TRBV5-1 and TRBJ2-3, with a tentative D call TRBD2 (6 bases). The V end lost 0 bases, the J end lost 2 bases, and 7 bases lay between the germline ends. CDR1 is SGHRS and CDR2 is YFSETQ in the germline V gene. The CDR3 totals 14 residues. The CDR3 sequence is CASSLGRDTDTQYF. The CDR3 nucleotides read TGCGCCAGCAGCTTGGGGCGGGACACAGATACGCAGTATTTT.

This clone came up once. The chain recombines TRBV2 with TRBJ1-1; D unresolved. Germline V gene data show CDR1 as SNHLY and CDR2 as FYNNEI. V dropped 1 base and J dropped 1 base, with 4 bases sitting between them. The CDR3 covers 13 residues. The CDR3 DNA is TGTGCCAGCAGTGAAGGGAGGAACACTGAAGCTTTCTTT. Amino acid sequence: CASSEGRNTEAFF.

The rearrangement uses TRBV21-1 and TRBJ2-3; TRBD2 is the table's D call and was not checked against the DNA. TRBV21-1 is noted as a pseudogene. The CDR3 spans 18 residues. CDR3 residues: CASSKGLGLAGVLDTQYF. In DNA form, the CDR3 reads TGTGCCAGCAGCAAAGGCCTTGGACTAGCGGGAGTGTTAGATACGCAGTATTTT.